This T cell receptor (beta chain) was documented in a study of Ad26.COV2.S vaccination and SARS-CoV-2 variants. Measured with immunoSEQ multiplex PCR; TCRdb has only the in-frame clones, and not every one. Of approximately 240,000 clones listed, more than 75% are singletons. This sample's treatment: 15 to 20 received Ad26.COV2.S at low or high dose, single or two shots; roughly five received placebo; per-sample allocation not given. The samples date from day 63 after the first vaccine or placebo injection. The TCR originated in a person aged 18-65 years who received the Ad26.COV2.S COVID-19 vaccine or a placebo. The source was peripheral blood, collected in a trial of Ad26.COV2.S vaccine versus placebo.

The CDR3 region is CASSLPDIPLNQPQHF. The CDR3 nucleotides read TGTGCCAGCAGCTTACCCGACATTCCTCTCAATCAGCCCCAGCATTTT. The chain has TRBV11-3 and TRBJ1-5; D unresolved. Trimming shortened V by 2 bases and J by 3 bases, and 14 bases separated the two germline ends. Germline loops: CDR1 SGHNT, CDR2 YENEEA. This CDR3 region has 16 residues.